This T cell receptor (beta chain) stems from a study of Graves' ophthalmopathy and Graves' hyperthyroidism. Findings and limits, study-wide: The study's model predicted ophthalmopathy progression at 70.59% sensitivity and around 75% specificity. Most thyroid clonotypes expanded beyond 0.001 frequency were also found in blood.

Germline lookup yields CDR1 SNHLY and CDR2 FYNNEI. The CDR3 has 15 amino acids. The V end lost 8 bases, the J end lost 2 bases, and 16 bases lay between the germline ends. Clinical symptoms, serum thyroxine, TRAb, thyroid ultrasound and orbital computed tomography determined diagnosis. This clonotype was detected many times. Antigen unknown. Beta-chain TCR CDR3 regions were amplified from RNA transcripts. Second-round multiplex PCR came after a first-round RT-PCR that employed HTBI primers. TCRdb reprocessed the multiplex PCR reads via MiXCR and lists one record per CDR3 protein. The sample consists of some 15,000 distinct CDR3 sequences, approximately 49% of them appearing once.

The J gene is TRBJ2-1, the V gene TRBV2; D tentatively fits TRBD1 or TRBD2 (7 bases each). The sample taken for sequencing was peripheral blood. This TCR derives from a woman aged 25 to 39 with Graves' ophthalmopathy. The CDR3, as DNA: TGTGCCAGCGGAAAGACAGGGACTACCTACAATGAGCAGTTCTTC. It translates to CASGKTGTTYNEQFF.